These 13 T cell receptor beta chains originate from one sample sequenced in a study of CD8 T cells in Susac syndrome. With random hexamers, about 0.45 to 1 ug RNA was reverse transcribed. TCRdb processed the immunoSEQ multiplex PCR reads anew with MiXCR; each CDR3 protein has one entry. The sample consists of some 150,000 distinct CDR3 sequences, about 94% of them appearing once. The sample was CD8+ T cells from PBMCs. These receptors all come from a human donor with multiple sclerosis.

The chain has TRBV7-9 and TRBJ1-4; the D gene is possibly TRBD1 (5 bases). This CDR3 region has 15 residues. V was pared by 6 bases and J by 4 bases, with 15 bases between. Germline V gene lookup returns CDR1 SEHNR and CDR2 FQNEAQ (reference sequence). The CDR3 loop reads CASRPLAGLNEKLFF. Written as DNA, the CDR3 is TGTGCCAGCAGGCCCCTGGCAGGGCTTAATGAAAAACTGTTTTTT. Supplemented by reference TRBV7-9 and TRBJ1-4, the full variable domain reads DTGVSQNPRHKITKRGQNVTFRCDPISEHNRLYWYRQTLGQGPEFLTYFQNEAQLEKSRLLSDRFSAERPKGSFSTLEIQRTEQGDSAMYLCASRPLAGLNEKLFFGSGTQLSVL.

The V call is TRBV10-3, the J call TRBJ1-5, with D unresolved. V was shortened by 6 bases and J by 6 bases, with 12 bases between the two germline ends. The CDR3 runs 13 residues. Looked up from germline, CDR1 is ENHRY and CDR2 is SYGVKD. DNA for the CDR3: TGTGCCATCAGCCCGGAACCAGGTCAGCCCCAGCATTTT. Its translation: CAISPEPGQPQHF.

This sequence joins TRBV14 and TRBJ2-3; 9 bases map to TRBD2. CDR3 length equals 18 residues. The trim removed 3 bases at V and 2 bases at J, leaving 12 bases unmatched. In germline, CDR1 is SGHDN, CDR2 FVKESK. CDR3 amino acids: CASSHTAGGLSYTDTQYF. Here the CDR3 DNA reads TGTGCCAGCAGCCATACAGCGGGGGGCCTTTCTTACACAGATACGCAGTATTTT.

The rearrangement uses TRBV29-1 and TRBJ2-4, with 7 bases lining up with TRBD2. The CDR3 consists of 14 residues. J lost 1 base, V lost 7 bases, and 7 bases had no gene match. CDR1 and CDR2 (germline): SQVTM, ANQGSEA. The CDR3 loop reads CSARREGAKNIQYF. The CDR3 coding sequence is TGCAGCGCCCGAAGGGAGGGGGCCAAAAACATTCAGTACTTC.

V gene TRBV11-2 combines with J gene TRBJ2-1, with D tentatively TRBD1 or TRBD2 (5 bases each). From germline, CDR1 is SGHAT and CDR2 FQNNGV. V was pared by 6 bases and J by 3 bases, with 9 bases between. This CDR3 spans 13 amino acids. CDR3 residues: CASRGTDYNEQFF. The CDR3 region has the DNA TGTGCCAGCAGGGGGACCGACTACAATGAGCAGTTCTTC.

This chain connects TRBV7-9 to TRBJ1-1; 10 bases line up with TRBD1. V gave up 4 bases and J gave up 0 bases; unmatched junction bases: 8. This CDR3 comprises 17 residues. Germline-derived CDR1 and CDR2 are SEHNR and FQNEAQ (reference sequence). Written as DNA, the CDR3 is TGTGCCAGCAGCTCGGGGGACAGGGGAGTAGTGAACACTGAAGCTTTCTTT. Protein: CASSSGDRGVVNTEAFF.

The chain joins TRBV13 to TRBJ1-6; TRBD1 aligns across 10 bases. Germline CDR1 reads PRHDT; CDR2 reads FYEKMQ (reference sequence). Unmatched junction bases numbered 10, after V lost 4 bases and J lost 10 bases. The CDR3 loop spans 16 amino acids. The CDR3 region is CASSSGQGEIGSPLHF. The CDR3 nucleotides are TGTGCCAGCAGCTCCGGACAGGGGGAAATAGGATCACCCCTCCACTTT.

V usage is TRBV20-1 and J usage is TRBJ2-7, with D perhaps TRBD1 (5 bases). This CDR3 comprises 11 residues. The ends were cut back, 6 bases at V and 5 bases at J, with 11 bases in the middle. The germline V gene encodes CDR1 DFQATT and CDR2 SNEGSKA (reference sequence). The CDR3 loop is CSAHVGDEQYF. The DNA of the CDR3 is TGCAGTGCCCATGTAGGGGACGAGCAGTACTTC.

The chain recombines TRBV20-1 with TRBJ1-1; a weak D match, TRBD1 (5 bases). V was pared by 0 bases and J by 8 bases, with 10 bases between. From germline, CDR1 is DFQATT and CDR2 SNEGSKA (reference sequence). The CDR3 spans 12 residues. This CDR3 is CSARDRDLEAFF. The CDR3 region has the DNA TGCAGTGCTAGAGATAGGGACCTCGAAGCTTTCTTT.

The CDR3 DNA follows: TGCAGTGCTAGCGGGGAAAGCACAGATACGCAGTATTTT. Amino acid sequence: CSASGESTDTQYF. The V and J genes are TRBV20-1 and TRBJ2-3, with D possibly being TRBD2 (5 bases). This CDR3 has 13 amino acids. Germline loops: CDR1 DFQATT, CDR2 SNEGSKA (reference sequence). The ends were cut back, 3 bases at V and 0 bases at J, with 7 bases in the middle.

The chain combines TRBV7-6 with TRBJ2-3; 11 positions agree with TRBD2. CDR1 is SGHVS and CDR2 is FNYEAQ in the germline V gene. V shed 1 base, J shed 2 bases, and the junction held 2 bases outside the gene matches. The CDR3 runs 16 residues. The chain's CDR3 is CASSLVAGGSTDTQYF. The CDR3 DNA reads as TGTGCCAGCAGCTTAGTAGCGGGGGGGTCCACAGATACGCAGTATTTT. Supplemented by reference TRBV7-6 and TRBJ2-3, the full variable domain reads GAGVSQSPRYKVTKRGQDVALRCDPISGHVSLYWYRQALGQGPEFLTYFNYEAQQDKSGLPNDRFSAERPEGSISTLTIQRTEQRDSAMYRCASSLVAGGSTDTQYFGPGTRLTVL.

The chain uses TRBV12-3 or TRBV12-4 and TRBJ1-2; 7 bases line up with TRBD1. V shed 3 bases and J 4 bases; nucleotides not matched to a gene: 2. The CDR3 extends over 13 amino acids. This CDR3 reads CASSFKGAYGYTF. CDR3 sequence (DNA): TGTGCCAGCAGTTTCAAGGGGGCCTATGGCTACACCTTC.

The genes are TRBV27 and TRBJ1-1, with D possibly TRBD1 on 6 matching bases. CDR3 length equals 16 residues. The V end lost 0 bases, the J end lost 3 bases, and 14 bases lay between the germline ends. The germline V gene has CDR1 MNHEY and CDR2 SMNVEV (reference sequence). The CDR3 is CASSLSKAGAYTEAFF. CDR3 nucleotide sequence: TGTGCCAGCAGTTTATCGAAGGCGGGGGCCTACACTGAAGCTTTCTTT.